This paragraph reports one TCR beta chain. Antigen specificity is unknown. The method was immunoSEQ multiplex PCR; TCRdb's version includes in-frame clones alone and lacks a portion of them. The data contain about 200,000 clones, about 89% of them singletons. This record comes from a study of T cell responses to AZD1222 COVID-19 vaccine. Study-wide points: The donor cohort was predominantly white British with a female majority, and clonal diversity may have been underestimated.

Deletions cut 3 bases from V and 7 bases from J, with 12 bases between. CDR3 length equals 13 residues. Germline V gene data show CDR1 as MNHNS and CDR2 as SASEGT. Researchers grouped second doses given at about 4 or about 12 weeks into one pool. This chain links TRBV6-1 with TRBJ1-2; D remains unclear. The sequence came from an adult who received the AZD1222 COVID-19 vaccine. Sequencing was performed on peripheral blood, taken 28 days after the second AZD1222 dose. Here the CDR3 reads CASSESGYGGYTF. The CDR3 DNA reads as TGTGCCAGCAGTGAGTCGGGTTATGGTGGCTACACCTTC.